The sequence of this T cell receptor beta chain was determined in a study of blood T cell repertoires in COVID-19. Study as a whole: Symptom resolution, clearance, or two negative PCRs marked the recovered donors of Cohort 3.

Only in-frame clones appear in the TCRdb table, and some are missing; sequencing was by immunoSEQ multiplex PCR. Of about 270,000 clones listed, around nine tenths are singletons. Unmatched junction bases numbered 11, after V lost 5 bases and J lost 5 bases. CDR1 MDHEN and CDR2 SYDVKM come from the germline V gene. The CDR3 totals 16 residues. The V call is TRBV28, the J call TRBJ1-1; 10 bases fit TRBD1. The material sequenced was PBMCs or T cells enriched from blood (not recorded which). The TCR comes from a woman aged 55 to 70 in a cohort exposed to, infected with or recovered from COVID-19 (not recorded which). The CDR3 reads CASSHSSGTGVTEAFF. The CDR3 coding sequence is TGTGCCAGCAGTCACTCCTCCGGGACAGGGGTAACTGAAGCTTTCTTT.